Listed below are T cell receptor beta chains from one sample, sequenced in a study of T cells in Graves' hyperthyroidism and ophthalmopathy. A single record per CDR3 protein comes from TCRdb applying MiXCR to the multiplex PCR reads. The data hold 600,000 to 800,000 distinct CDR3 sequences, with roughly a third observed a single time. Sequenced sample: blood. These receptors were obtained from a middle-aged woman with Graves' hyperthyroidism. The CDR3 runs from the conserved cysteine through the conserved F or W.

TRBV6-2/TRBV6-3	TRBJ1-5	CASSRKGTENNQPQHF
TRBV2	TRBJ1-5	CASSEANSNQPQHF
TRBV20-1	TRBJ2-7	CRGTSGREVSEQYF
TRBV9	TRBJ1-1	CASSRWGGVVGTEAFF
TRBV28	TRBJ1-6	CASSSPGQGTSPLHF
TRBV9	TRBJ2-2	CASSRGAGTGELFF
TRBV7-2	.	CASRQAGGPMNEQFF
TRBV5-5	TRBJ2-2	CASSRQGGDTGELFF
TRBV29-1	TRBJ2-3	CSVEDQGGTDTQYF
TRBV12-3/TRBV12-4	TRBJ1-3	CASSPGRTLNTIYF
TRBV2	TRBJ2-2	CASSGTSGPFGELFF
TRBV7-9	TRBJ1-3	CASSLAGDTIYF
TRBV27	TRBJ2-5	CASSSYQQGLQYF
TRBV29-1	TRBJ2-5	CSVNDWTGEQGTQYF
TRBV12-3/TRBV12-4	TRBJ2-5	CASSSFTGGGETQYF
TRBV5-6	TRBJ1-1	CASSLGWDSEAFF
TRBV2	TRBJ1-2	CASSLASGTEYYGYTF
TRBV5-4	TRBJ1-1	CASAWSGEMAEAFF
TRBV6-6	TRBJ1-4	CANSPGTGAIEKLFF
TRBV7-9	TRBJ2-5	CASSLRAPLQETQYF
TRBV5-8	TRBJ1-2	CASRLAGQPSYGYTF
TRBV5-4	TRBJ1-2	CASTTGRGASNYGYTF
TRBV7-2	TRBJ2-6	CASSLDGQGFGANVLTF
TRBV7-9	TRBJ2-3	CASSPERIDTQYF
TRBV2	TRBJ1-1	CASSDLGGGTEAFF
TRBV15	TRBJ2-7	CATSRVRGARRDGNEQYF
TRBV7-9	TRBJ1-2	CASSQDRGLGGYTF
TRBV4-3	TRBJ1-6	CASSQDRALGMALHF
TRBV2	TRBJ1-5	CASSEGLDTQPQHF
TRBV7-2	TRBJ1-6	CASSLPEALRNSPLHF
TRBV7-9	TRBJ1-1	CASSHERRRVENTEAFF
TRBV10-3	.	CASSEQGGSGKLFF
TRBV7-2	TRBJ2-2	CASSSSNTGELFF
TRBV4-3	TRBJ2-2	CASSLQGMRELFF
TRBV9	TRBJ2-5	CASSPPSGGLETQYF
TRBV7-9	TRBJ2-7	CASSFSAVIGGNEQYF
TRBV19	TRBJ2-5	CASSSGGLGEETQYF
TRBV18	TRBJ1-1	CASSPILNTEAFF
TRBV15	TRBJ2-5	CATSRDRGEETQYF
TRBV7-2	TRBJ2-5	CASSSIRIQETQYF
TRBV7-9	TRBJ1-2	CASSLPGGANYGYTF
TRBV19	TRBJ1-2	CASTQDSANYGYTF
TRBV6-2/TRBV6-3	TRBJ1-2	CASSQGFPPYGYTF
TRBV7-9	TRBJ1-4	CASSLGRTDEKLFF
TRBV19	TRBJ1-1	CASSSPPGTGGNTEAFF
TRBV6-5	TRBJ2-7	CASKSGSRHEQYF
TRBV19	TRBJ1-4	CASSLREWANEKLFF
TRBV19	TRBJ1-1	CASNEGPEAFF
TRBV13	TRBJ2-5	CASSLVTAPPETQYF
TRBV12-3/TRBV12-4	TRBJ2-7	CASRPRGTYEQYF
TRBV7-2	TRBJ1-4	CASSLDQGGVTEKLFF
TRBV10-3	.	CAIGTGGNEQFF
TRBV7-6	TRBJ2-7	CASSLYRGDEQYF
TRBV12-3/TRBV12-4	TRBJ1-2	CASRRTGGLGGYTF
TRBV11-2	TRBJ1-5	CASSPQFLDRQPQHF
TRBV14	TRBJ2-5	CASSQVRAETQYF
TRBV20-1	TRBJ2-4	CSARDGGLKNIQYF
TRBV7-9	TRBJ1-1	CASSPLSEAFF
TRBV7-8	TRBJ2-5	CASSVNTGTQETQYF